Following are 11 T cell receptor beta chains from one sample sequenced in a study of radiation and T cells in renal cell carcinoma. Assay used: immunoSEQ multiplex PCR; TCRdb lists only in-frame clones, some missing. This repertoire shows under 150,000 clones, 70% to 90% found once; its top ten account for around 2%. As to time point: blood 2 weeks post-SBRT. Noted treatment: 15 Gy SBRT to primary tumor, nephrectomy 4 weeks later. The source material was blood, sampled from a patient whose treatment included radiotherapy and nephrectomy. These receptors originate from a woman aged 55-69 years with renal cell carcinoma.

This chain connects TRBV5-4 to TRBJ1-3; D perhaps matches TRBD1 (5 bases). The V end was cut by 1 base, the J end by 2 bases, with 10 bases between. The CDR3 runs 15 residues. CDR1 and CDR2 (germline): SGHNT, YYREEE (reference sequence). In nucleotides, the CDR3 is TGTGCCAGCAGCTTGACCACAGGTACTGGAAACACCATATATTTT. This encodes CASSLTTGTGNTIYF.

The genes are TRBV11-2 and TRBJ2-7; the D gene is possibly TRBD2 (5 bases). This CDR3 contains 14 residues. Trimming cost V 1 base and J 1 base, with 8 bases left between them. Germline V gene data show CDR1 as SGHAT and CDR2 as FQNNGV. CDR3 coding DNA: TGTGCCAGCAGCTTAGTGAGGGATTCCTACGAGCAGTACTTC. Translated: CASSLVRDSYEQYF.

For the CDR3, the DNA is TGTGCCAGCAGCGTAGACCAAACAACTAATGAAAAACTGTTTTTT. It yields the protein CASSVDQTTNEKLFF. This chain uses TRBV9 with TRBJ1-4, with D uncertain. V was pared by 0 bases and J by 0 bases, with 6 bases between. The V gene's germline CDR1 is SGDLS and CDR2 YYNGEE. This CDR3 spans 15 amino acids.

The rearrangement joins TRBV5-1 to TRBJ2-7; possibly TRBD2 for D (6 bases). In germline, CDR1 is SGHRS, CDR2 YFSETQ. The CDR3 spans 13 residues. Trimming stripped 3 bases from V and 3 bases from J, with 10 bases between. The CDR3: CASSWGLFYEQYF. CDR3 nucleotides: TGCGCCAGCAGCTGGGGACTTTTCTACGAGCAGTACTTC. The full variable domain, its missing parts supplied by reference TRBV5-1 and TRBJ2-7, is KAGVTQTPRYLIKTRGQQVTLSCSPISGHRSVSWYQQTPGQGLQFLFEYFSETQRNKGNFPGRFSGRQFSNSRSEMNVSTLELGDSALYLCASSWGLFYEQYFGPGTRLTVT.

J is TRBJ1-5 and V is TRBV6-1; D remains unclear. CDR3 size: 13 residues. Germline values: CDR1 MNHNS, CDR2 SASEGT. The V end was cut by 2 bases, the J end by 2 bases, with 4 bases between. CDR3 residues: CASSEQGNQPQHF. The CDR3, as DNA: TGTGCCAGCAGTGAACAGGGCAATCAGCCCCAGCATTTT.

The J gene is TRBJ2-7, the V gene TRBV10-2; tentatively, D is TRBD1 or TRBD2 (5 bases each). The V and J ends lost 6 bases and 7 bases respectively, with 13 bases between them. Germline-derived CDR1 and CDR2 are WSHSY and SAAADI. CDR3 length: 12 residues. The CDR3 region has the DNA TGCGCCAGCAGCCGTAGGTGGGGGGAGCAGTACTTC. Translating it yields CASSRRWGEQYF.

The CDR3 DNA is TGCGCCAGCAGCCCAGACTGGAAAGGGGAGCAGTTCTTC. It encodes CASSPDWKGEQFF. The V gene is TRBV4-3, the J gene TRBJ2-1; D not resolved. Germline V gene sequence: CDR1 LGHNA, CDR2 YSLEER. The V gene lost 4 bases and the J gene lost 10 bases, with 14 bases spanning the gap. This CDR3 comprises 13 residues.

The CDR3 reads CASSLGPGTSGPYEQYF. The CDR3 coding sequence is TGTGCCAGCAGCTTAGGCCCCGGGACTAGCGGACCCTACGAGCAGTACTTC. This chain uses TRBV7-6 with TRBJ2-7; 11 bases fit TRBD2. Per germline, CDR1 SGHVS and CDR2 FNYEAQ. This CDR3 is 17 amino acids long. The trim removed 1 base at V and 2 bases at J, leaving 7 bases unmatched. The full variable domain, in which reference TRBV7-6 and TRBJ2-7 provide the parts outside the CDR3, is GAGVSQSPRYKVTKRGQDVALRCDPISGHVSLYWYRQALGQGPEFLTYFNYEAQQDKSGLPNDRFSAERPEGSISTLTIQRTEQRDSAMYRCASSLGPGTSGPYEQYFGPGTRLTVT.

The J gene is TRBJ1-4, the V gene TRBV19; 7 nucleotides line up with TRBD1. From germline, CDR1 is LNHDA and CDR2 SQIVND (reference sequence). The V segment lost 7 bases and the J segment 0 bases; nucleotides outside the gene matches: 8. This CDR3 comprises 16 residues. The CDR3 sequence is CASTGDRYATNEKLFF. The DNA of the CDR3 is TGTGCCAGTACGGGGGACAGATATGCAACTAATGAAAAACTGTTTTTT.

This chain joins TRBV7-2 and TRBJ1-2; D is undetermined. This CDR3 region has 15 residues. Germline loops: CDR1 SGHTA, CDR2 FQGNSA. V was shortened by 6 bases and J by 7 bases, with 21 bases between the two germline ends. The CDR3 DNA follows: TGTGCCAGCAGAGCGTTACTTCATCCGGGTAGTGGCTACACCTTC. Encoded protein: CASRALLHPGSGYTF.

This chain uses TRBV6-1 with TRBJ2-7, with 7 positions matching TRBD1. The CDR3 consists of 15 residues. Per the germline V gene, CDR1 is MNHNS and CDR2 is SASEGT. V lost 3 bases, J lost 4 bases, and 9 bases stayed unmatched. CDR3 sequence reads: CASSEPGQIRYEQYF. CDR3 sequence (DNA): TGTGCCAGCAGTGAGCCGGGACAGATACGTTACGAGCAGTACTTC.